Each of the 15 T cell receptor beta chains below was sequenced from the same sample in a study of early T cells in non-severe SARS-CoV-2 infection. TCRdb re-analysed the 5' RACE reads in MiXCR, keeping a single row per CDR3 protein. The table includes under 100,000 distinct CDR3 sequences, about 10% detected once. Specimen: whole blood. These receptors came from an adult who was a healthcare worker with PCR-confirmed SARS-CoV-2 infection or an uninfected control (not recorded which).

J is TRBJ1-1 and V is TRBV7-2, with unresolved D. V was pared by 0 bases and J by 5 bases, with 7 bases between. The length of the CDR3 is 13 residues. Germline assignment: CDR1 SGHTA and CDR2 FQGNSA. CDR3 protein: CASSLAAGTEAFF. CDR3 in DNA: TGTGCCAGCAGCTTAGCAGCGGGTACTGAAGCTTTCTTT.

This chain uses TRBV3-1 with TRBJ1-5; D might be TRBD1 (5 bases). The germline V gene has CDR1 LGHDT and CDR2 YNNKEL (reference sequence). The CDR3 covers 17 residues. V was clipped by 1 base and J by 2 bases, with 15 bases between them. The CDR3 loop is CASSQAWGGSGNQPQHF. The CDR3 region has the DNA TGTGCCAGCAGCCAAGCCTGGGGGGGATCGGGCAATCAGCCCCAGCATTTT. The full variable domain, with the rest looked up from reference TRBV3-1 and TRBJ1-5, is DTAVSQTPKYLVTQMGNDKSIKCEQNLGHDTMYWYKQDSKKFLKIMFSYNNKELIINETVPNRFSPKSPDKAHLNLHINSLELGDSAVYFCASSQAWGGSGNQPQHFGDGTRLSIL.

This clonotype was found many times. CDR3 DNA: TGCGCCAGCAGCTTGGAGGGACAGGGGCCTAACTATGGCTACACCTTC. Protein: CASSLEGQGPNYGYTF. V usage is TRBV5-1 and J usage is TRBJ1-2; 10 nucleotides match TRBD1. Germline CDR1 is SGHRS and CDR2 is YFSETQ. There are 16 residues in the CDR3. V lost 0 bases and J lost 0; bases outside the gene matches: 2. Complete variable domain (other parts from reference TRBV5-1 and TRBJ1-2): KAGVTQTPRYLIKTRGQQVTLSCSPISGHRSVSWYQQTPGQGLQFLFEYFSETQRNKGNFPGRFSGRQFSNSRSEMNVSTLELGDSALYLCASSLEGQGPNYGYTFGSGTRLTVV.

The chain links TRBV5-1 to TRBJ2-7; D is uncertain. Trimming cost V 4 bases and J 0 bases, with 14 bases left between them. The germline V gene has CDR1 SGHRS and CDR2 YFSETQ. The length of the CDR3 is 15 residues. CDR3 residues: CASSAETWGSYEQYF. CDR3 nucleotide sequence: TGCGCCAGCAGCGCCGAAACCTGGGGCTCCTACGAGCAGTACTTC.

As for this clonotype: A junction end diverges from the germline sequence, so it may reflect a read error. This sequence joins TRBV11-3 and TRBJ2-7, with D possibly being TRBD1 or TRBD2 (6 bases each). Germline CDR1 is SGHNT and CDR2 is YENEEA. The CDR3 has 14 residues. The CDR3 loop reads CVSSLGGDSYEQYF. DNA for the CDR3: TGTGTCAGCAGCTTGGGGGGCGACTCCTACGAGCAGTACTTC.

This clonotype was counted between two and nine times. This sequence joins TRBV5-6 and TRBJ2-7; TRBD1 aligns across 12 bases. CDR3 length equals 18 residues. With V trimmed by 4 bases and J by 6 bases, 17 bases remained unmatched. Germline V gene data show CDR1 as SGHDT and CDR2 as YYEEEE. CDR3 sequence: CASSALGTGGVSKFEQYF. For the CDR3, the DNA is TGTGCCAGCAGCGCCCTGGGGACAGGGGGCGTCTCGAAGTTCGAGCAGTACTTC.

The rearrangement uses TRBV7-9 and TRBJ2-5; a possible D gene is TRBD2 (6 bases). The length of the CDR3 is 16 residues. Trimming took off 5 bases at V and 2 bases at J, with 18 bases between the two ends. Germline CDR1 is SEHNR and CDR2 is FQNEAQ (reference sequence). CDR3 loop: CASSLYSGGEQETQYF. The CDR3 DNA sequence: TGTGCCAGCAGCCTCTATAGCGGCGGGGAGCAAGAGACCCAGTACTTC.

This clonotype was found many times. V gene TRBV20-1 combines with J gene TRBJ2-3, with 8 bases matching TRBD2. CDR3 length: 15 residues. CDR1 and CDR2 (germline): DFQATT, SNEGSKA (reference sequence). V lost 6 bases, J lost 4 bases, and 12 bases stayed unmatched. In DNA, the CDR3 is TGCAGTGCCCCTTATGCGGGGGGAAATCCAGATACGCAGTATTTT. Translated, it gives CSAPYAGGNPDTQYF.

This chain uses TRBV30 with TRBJ1-5; D perhaps matches TRBD1 (6 bases). Looked up from germline, CDR1 is GTSNPN and CDR2 is SVGIG (reference sequence). V lost 2 bases and J 2 bases, leaving 16 bases between the germline ends. The CDR3 spans 16 residues. The CDR3: CAWSYQQGRGNQPQHF. The CDR3 DNA reads TGTGCCTGGAGTTATCAACAGGGACGCGGCAATCAGCCCCAGCATTTT.

The rearrangement joins TRBV25-1 to TRBJ2-1; D call uncertain. Germline CDR1 reads MGHDK; CDR2 reads SYGVNS. V was trimmed by 7 bases and J by 0 bases, leaving 10 bases between them. The CDR3 covers 14 residues. This chain's CDR3 is CASKNLSSYNEQFF. In DNA, the CDR3 is TGTGCCAGCAAGAACCTAAGCTCCTACAATGAGCAGTTCTTC.

This chain joins TRBV29-1 and TRBJ2-1; 7 bases line up with TRBD1. In germline, CDR1 is SQVTM, CDR2 ANQGSEA. V dropped 7 bases and J dropped 0; count of bases not matched to a gene: 15. This CDR3 is built from 17 residues. This CDR3 is CSEELRAGTVSYNEQFF. CDR3 bases: TGCAGCGAAGAACTCAGGGCCGGGACAGTCTCCTACAATGAGCAGTTCTTC.

This clonotype was picked up many times. The V and J genes are TRBV11-2 and TRBJ2-1; D remains ambiguous. Germline loops: CDR1 SGHAT, CDR2 FQNNGV. There are 17 residues in the CDR3. Trimming stripped 1 base from V and 0 bases from J, with 13 bases between. The CDR3 DNA is TGTGCCAGCAGCTTAGCACGAAGCCTCAGCTCCTACAATGAGCAGTTCTTC. Protein: CASSLARSLSSYNEQFF.

Only one count was recorded for this clonotype. The chain has TRBV10-2 and TRBJ2-1; no definite D call. This CDR3 spans 12 amino acids. The V end was cut by 7 bases, the J end by 9 bases, with 13 bases between. Looked up from germline, CDR1 is WSHSY and CDR2 is SAAADI. The CDR3 DNA sequence: TGCGCCAGCAAACCCACCGACCCTGAGCAGTTCTTC. Translating gives CASKPTDPEQFF.

The chain is built from TRBV7-2 and TRBJ2-3; D unclear. The germline V and J ends were trimmed by 3 bases and 2 bases, with 3 bases remaining between them. Per the germline V gene, CDR1 is SGHTA and CDR2 is FQGNSA. CDR3 length equals 12 residues. The CDR3 DNA sequence: TGTGCCAGCAGCTTTTACACAGATACGCAGTATTTT. This sequence encodes CASSFYTDTQYF. Full variable domain (remainder filled in from reference TRBV7-2 and TRBJ2-3): GAGVSQSPSNKVTEKGKDVELRCDPISGHTALYWYRQSLGQGLEFLIYFQGNSAPDKSGLPSDRFSAERTGGSVSTLTIQRTQQEDSAVYLCASSFYTDTQYFGPGTRLTVL.

This clonotype has more than one count but fewer than ten. The rearrangement joins TRBV5-1 to TRBJ2-5; perhaps TRBD2 as D (7 bases). The CDR3 totals 16 residues. Between the trimmed V and J ends, which lost 2 bases and 3 bases, there was a span of 17 bases. Germline-derived CDR1 and CDR2 are SGHRS and YFSETQ. The CDR3 DNA follows: TGCGCCAGCAGCTTAGCTACAGGGAGCGGGAAAGAGACCCAGTACTTC. It translates to CASSLATGSGKETQYF.